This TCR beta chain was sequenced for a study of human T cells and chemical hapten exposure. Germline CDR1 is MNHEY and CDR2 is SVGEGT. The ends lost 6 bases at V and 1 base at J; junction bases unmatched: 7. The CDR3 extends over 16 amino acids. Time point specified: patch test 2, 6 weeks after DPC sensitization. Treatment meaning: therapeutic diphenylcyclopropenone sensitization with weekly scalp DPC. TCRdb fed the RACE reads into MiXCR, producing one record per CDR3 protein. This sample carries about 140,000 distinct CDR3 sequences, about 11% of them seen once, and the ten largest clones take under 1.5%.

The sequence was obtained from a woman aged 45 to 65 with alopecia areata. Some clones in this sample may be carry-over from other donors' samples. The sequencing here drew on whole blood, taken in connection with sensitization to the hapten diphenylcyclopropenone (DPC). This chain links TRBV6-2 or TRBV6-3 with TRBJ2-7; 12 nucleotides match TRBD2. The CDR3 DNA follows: TGTGCCAGCAGCACGCCTGGACTAGCGGGATCCTACGAGCAGTACTTC. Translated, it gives CASSTPGLAGSYEQYF.